This T cell receptor (beta chain) was captured by sequencing in a study of cytomegalovirus exposure and HLA in healthy donors. The PCR made use of 60 Vbeta and 13 Jbeta primers. Produced via immunoSEQ multiplex PCR; TCRdb's table is partial and in-frame only. The table shows under 200,000 clones, with roughly 85% occurring only once. To note about this clone: Its matching antigen is unknown.

Study findings and constraints: Generally TCR sequences proved uncommon, though certain public TCRs appeared in numerous donors. Presence/absence analyses supposed approximately even sequencing depth among donors. Upon later analysis, TCR association rates were observed to vary by HLA locus, being highest for DRB1 and lowest for HLA-C. In a later analysis, TCR beta V- and J-gene trimming showed a link to a missense DCLRE1C variant.

From germline, CDR1 is GTSNPN and CDR2 SVGIG (reference sequence). J was trimmed by 0 bases and V by 0 bases; bases with no gene match: 11. The length of the CDR3 is 18 residues. The receptor was derived from a woman aged 18 to 35 in good health and CMV-seronegative. The rearrangement uses TRBV30 and TRBJ2-5; 9 nucleotides line up with TRBD2. The specimen sequenced was PBMCs. CDR3 amino acids: CAWSVKGWASGNQETQYF. The DNA of the CDR3 is TGTGCCTGGAGTGTAAAGGGCTGGGCTAGCGGGAACCAAGAGACCCAGTACTTC.